One and the same sample provided the 13 T cell receptor beta chains below, sequenced in a study of T-cell reconstitution after alpha-beta-depleted transplantation in children. Preparation of the TCRbeta library involved a method that used unique molecular identifiers. TCRdb used MiXCR to reprocess the PCR reads, holding one entry per CDR3 protein. The sample lists about 340,000 distinct CDR3 sequences, approximately 10% occurring once. This specimen consisted of PBMCs from the stem cell graft donor, obtained from the stem cell graft. The receptors were gathered from a human donor who donated a stem cell graft to a child with acute lymphoblastic leukemia.

The chain uses TRBV3-2 and TRBJ1-2; the DNA was not used to check the table's D call, TRBD1. TRBV3-2 is annotated as a pseudogene. CDR3 length: 15 residues. DNA for the CDR3: TGTGCCAGCTGCCCCCGGGACCGTCAGGGCTATGGCTACACCTTC. This gives the protein CASCPRDRQGYGYTF.

About this clonotype: A read error may produce the germline difference seen at one junction end. The chain links TRBV20-1 to TRBJ2-7; TRBD1 matches at 10 bases. The CDR3 sequence is 16 residues long. CDR1 and CDR2 from the germline V gene are DFQATT and SNEGSKA (reference sequence). CDR3 protein: CCARDLGGTGAYEQYF. The CDR3 nucleotides read TGCTGTGCTAGAGATTTGGGCGGGACAGGGGCTTACGAGCAGTACTTC.

V is TRBV7-9 and J is TRBJ1-2; a possible D gene is TRBD1 (5 bases). V gave up 8 bases and J gave up 1 base, with 23 bases separating them. There are 17 residues in the CDR3. The germline V gene has CDR1 SEHNR and CDR2 FQNEAQ (reference sequence). CDR3 DNA: TGTGCCAGCTTTACGGACTCCCTACCCGGACATAACTATGGCTACACCTTC. As protein: CASFTDSLPGHNYGYTF.

This clonotype was recorded a few times. The gene calls are TRBV6-4 and TRBJ2-7; TRBD1 might be the D (6 bases). This CDR3 has 15 residues. Trimming removed 8 bases at V and 0 bases at J, with 17 bases between. Germline loops: CDR1 MRHNA, CDR2 SNTAGT. The chain's CDR3 is CASRQDGHYSYEQYF. CDR3 sequence (DNA): TGTGCCAGCCGACAGGATGGGCATTACTCCTACGAGCAGTACTTC.

This chain uses TRBV24-1 with TRBJ2-3; tentatively, D is TRBD1 (5 bases). Germline-derived CDR1 and CDR2 are KGHDR and SFDVKD. Trimming took off 3 bases at V and 2 bases at J, with 11 bases between the two ends. The CDR3 sequence is 15 residues long. CDR3 in DNA: TGTGCCACCAGTGATCGTCGACAGAACACAGATACGCAGTATTTT. Its translation is CATSDRRQNTDTQYF.

The sample holds a few counts of this clonotype. The CDR3 loop reads CASTAADRVPEAFF. For the CDR3, the DNA is TGCGCCAGCACCGCTGCCGACAGGGTTCCTGAAGCTTTCTTT. The V and J genes are TRBV5-1 and TRBJ1-1; TRBD1 agrees at 7 bases. The CDR3 is 14 amino acids. Germline CDR1 and CDR2: SGHRS and YFSETQ. Trimming at V came to 6 bases and at J to 6 bases, leaving 11 bases not matched to a gene.

This clonotype occurred a few times. This sequence joins TRBV6-1 and TRBJ2-4, with D perhaps matching TRBD2 (5 bases). The V end lost 0 bases, the J end lost 3 bases, and 9 bases lay between the germline ends. The CDR3 is 15 amino acids. The germline V gene encodes CDR1 MNHNS and CDR2 SASEGT. CDR3 amino acids: CASSEAGVGKNIQYF. CDR3 sequence (DNA): TGTGCCAGCAGTGAAGCCGGGGTCGGCAAAAACATTCAGTACTTC.

V gene TRBV9 combines with J gene TRBJ2-7; TRBD2 aligns across 11 bases. This CDR3 has 15 amino acids. Trimming took 0 bases from V and 4 from J; bases not matched to a gene: 3. Germline values: CDR1 SGDLS, CDR2 YYNGEE. The CDR3 loop is CASSVGGTSGYEQYF. DNA of the CDR3: TGTGCCAGCAGCGTAGGTGGGACTAGCGGATACGAGCAGTACTTC.

This clonotype has at least ten counts. The germline gene is not matched at one end of the junction; a read error may be the cause. The V gene is TRBV28, the J gene TRBJ2-5; D is uncertain. Germline lookup yields CDR1 MDHEN and CDR2 SYDVKM. The CDR3 is 10 amino acids. In DNA, the CDR3 is TGTGCCAGCAGTTTTAAAAGTATCCACTTC. Protein product: CASSFKSIHF.

This clonotype turned up a few times. The chain uses TRBV15 and TRBJ2-1; no clear D. This CDR3 region has 14 residues. Deletions cut 4 bases from V and 5 bases from J, with 12 bases between. Germline assignment: CDR1 LNHNV and CDR2 YYDKDF (reference sequence). The CDR3 DNA reads as TGTGCCACCAGCAAGGGCAGAGAACACAATGAGCAGTTCTTC. The encoded protein is CATSKGREHNEQFF.

This sequence joins TRBV4-1 and TRBJ1-2; possibly TRBD1 for D (5 bases). V was cut by 0 bases and J by 7 bases, with 21 bases left in between. CDR1 MGHRA and CDR2 YSYEKL come from the germline V gene. This CDR3 comprises 17 residues. The CDR3, as DNA: TGCGCCAGCAGCCAAGATAAGGGGATGGGGTCAGGGTTTGGCTACACCTTC. Protein sequence: CASSQDKGMGSGFGYTF.

This clonotype was counted at least ten times. The chain carries TRBV7-9 and TRBJ2-5, with D possibly being TRBD1 or TRBD2 (5 bases each). CDR3 length: 15 amino acids. Trimming took 5 bases from V and 2 from J, leaving 15 bases between them. Per the germline V gene, CDR1 is SEHNR and CDR2 is FQNEAQ (reference sequence). As DNA, the CDR3 is TGTGCCAGCAGCCCCCTGAGGGGACCACAAGAGACCCAGTACTTC. This sequence encodes CASSPLRGPQETQYF.

For the CDR3, the DNA is TGTGCCAGCAGCTTAGGGTCTGCGGCACCCCTCCACTTT. As protein: CASSLGSAAPLHF. This rearrangement joins TRBV7-9 to TRBJ1-6, with D unresolved. Trimming cost V 1 base and J 11 bases, with 9 bases left between them. CDR1 is SEHNR and CDR2 is FQNEAQ in the germline V gene (reference sequence). The CDR3 extends over 13 amino acids.